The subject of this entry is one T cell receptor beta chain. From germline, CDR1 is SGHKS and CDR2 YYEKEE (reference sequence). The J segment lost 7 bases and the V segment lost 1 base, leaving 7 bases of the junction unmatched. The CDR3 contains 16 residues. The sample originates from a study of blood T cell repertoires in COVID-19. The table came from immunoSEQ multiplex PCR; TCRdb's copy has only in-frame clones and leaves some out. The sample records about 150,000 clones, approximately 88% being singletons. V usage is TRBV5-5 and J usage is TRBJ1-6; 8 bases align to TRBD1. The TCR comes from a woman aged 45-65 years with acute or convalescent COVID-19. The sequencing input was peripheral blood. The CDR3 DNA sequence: TGTGCCAGCAGCTTGTGGCGACAGGGGTCCAATTCACCCCTCCACTTT. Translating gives CASSLWRQGSNSPLHF.